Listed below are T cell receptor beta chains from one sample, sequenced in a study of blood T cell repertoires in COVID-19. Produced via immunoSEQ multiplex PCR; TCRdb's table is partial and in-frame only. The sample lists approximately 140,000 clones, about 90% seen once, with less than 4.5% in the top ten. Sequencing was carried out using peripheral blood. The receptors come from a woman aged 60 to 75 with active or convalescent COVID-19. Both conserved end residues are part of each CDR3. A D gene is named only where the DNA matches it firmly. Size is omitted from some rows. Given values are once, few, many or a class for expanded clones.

cdr3_aa: CASSQAGTVLSQYF
cdr3_nt: TGTGCCAGCAGCCAAGCCGGGACAGTTCTTAGTCAGTACTTC
d_call: TRBD1
clone_size: once
j_call: TRBJ2-7
v_call: TRBV3-1/TRBV3-2

cdr3_aa: CASKLAGGAYDTQYF
cdr3_nt: TGTGCCAGCAAGCTCGCAGGGGGCGCGTACGATACGCAGTATTTT
d_call: TRBD1
clone_size: -
j_call: TRBJ2-3
v_call: TRBV7-3

cdr3_aa: CASSLRVVGGTEAFF
cdr3_nt: TGTGCCAGCAGCTTACGGGTCGTGGGGGGCACTGAAGCTTTCTTT
d_call: -
clone_size: -
j_call: TRBJ1-1
v_call: TRBV7-2

cdr3_aa: CASSTGTSGGAGYNEQFF
cdr3_nt: TGTGCCAGCAGCACCGGGACTAGCGGGGGGGCAGGTTACAATGAGCAGTTCTTC
d_call: TRBD2
clone_size: -
j_call: TRBJ2-1
v_call: TRBV5-8

cdr3_aa: CASSDTSGGYETQYF
cdr3_nt: TGTGCCAGCAGTGATACTAGCGGGGGCTATGAGACCCAGTACTTC
d_call: TRBD2
clone_size: -
j_call: TRBJ2-5
v_call: TRBV2

cdr3_aa: CASSLEARGGLGYTF
cdr3_nt: TGCGCCAGCAGCTTGGAGGCTAGGGGGGGTCTAGGCTACACCTTC
d_call: -
clone_size: -
j_call: TRBJ1-2
v_call: TRBV5-1

cdr3_aa: CASSPSEAGLNTEAFF
cdr3_nt: TGTGCCAGCTCACCGTCGGAAGCGGGACTGAACACTGAAGCTTTCTTT
d_call: -
clone_size: -
j_call: TRBJ1-1
v_call: TRBV18

cdr3_aa: CASSVGGGLSTDTQYF
cdr3_nt: TGTGCCAGCAGCGTAGGCGGGGGGCTAAGCACAGATACGCAGTATTTT
d_call: TRBD2
clone_size: -
j_call: TRBJ2-3
v_call: TRBV9

cdr3_aa: CASSPGQGELGYTF
cdr3_nt: TGCGCCAGCAGCCCCGGACAGGGGGAACTCGGCTACACCTTC
d_call: TRBD1
clone_size: -
j_call: TRBJ1-2
v_call: TRBV4-3

cdr3_aa: CASSPTDRREKLFF
cdr3_nt: TGTGCCAGCAGTCCTACCGACAGAAGGGAAAAACTGTTTTTT
d_call: -
clone_size: -
j_call: TRBJ1-4
v_call: TRBV2

cdr3_aa: CAIRRTADQPQHF
cdr3_nt: TGTGCCATCAGACGGACAGCGGATCAGCCCCAGCATTTT
d_call: -
clone_size: -
j_call: TRBJ1-5
v_call: TRBV10-3

cdr3_aa: CASSLDTRQAPLITQHF
cdr3_nt: TGCGCCAGCAGCTTGGATACCAGACAGGCACCTCTGATAACCCAGCATTTT
d_call: -
clone_size: -
j_call: TRBJ1-5
v_call: TRBV5-1

cdr3_aa: CASSATGGISYEQYF
cdr3_nt: TGTGCCAGCAGCGCGACAGGGGGGATCTCCTACGAGCAGTACTTC
d_call: TRBD1
clone_size: -
j_call: TRBJ2-7
v_call: TRBV5-5

cdr3_aa: CASSPGGAADYEQYF
cdr3_nt: TGTGCCAGCAGCCCAGGGGGCGCCGCTGACTACGAGCAGTACTTC
d_call: TRBD1
clone_size: -
j_call: TRBJ2-7
v_call: TRBV3-1/TRBV3-2

cdr3_aa: CASSPNRRGIGRAFF
cdr3_nt: TGTGCCAGCAGCCCCAACAGGCGTGGCATTGGTCGGGCTTTCTTT
d_call: -
clone_size: -
j_call: TRBJ1-1
v_call: TRBV11-2

cdr3_aa: CASSGTGINQPQHF
cdr3_nt: TGTGCCAGCAGCGGGACAGGGATCAATCAGCCCCAGCATTTT
d_call: TRBD1
clone_size: -
j_call: TRBJ1-5
v_call: TRBV2

cdr3_aa: CASSHPSQGGYTF
cdr3_nt: TGCGCCAGCAGCCACCCCTCCCAGGGGGGCTACACCTTC
d_call: -
clone_size: few
j_call: TRBJ1-2
v_call: TRBV4-1

cdr3_aa: CAINPAGLAGGTDTQYF
cdr3_nt: TGTGCCATCAACCCCGCCGGGCTCGCGGGGGGGACAGATACGCAGTATTTT
d_call: TRBD2
clone_size: -
j_call: TRBJ2-3
v_call: TRBV10-3

cdr3_aa: CASSFAGGSTEAFF
cdr3_nt: TGTGCCAGCAGTTTTGCAGGGGGGAGCACTGAAGCTTTCTTT
d_call: TRBD1
clone_size: -
j_call: TRBJ1-1
v_call: TRBV2

cdr3_aa: CASSSNRNQPQHF
cdr3_nt: TGTGCCAGCTCCAGTAACAGAAATCAGCCCCAGCATTTT
d_call: -
clone_size: -
j_call: TRBJ1-5
v_call: TRBV18

cdr3_aa: CASSQDLGQGGLNTEAFF
cdr3_nt: TGCGCCAGCAGCCAAGATCTGGGACAGGGAGGGCTGAACACTGAAGCTTTCTTT
d_call: TRBD1
clone_size: -
j_call: TRBJ1-1
v_call: TRBV4-3

cdr3_aa: CASSEGTTNEQFF
cdr3_nt: TGTGCCAGCAGTGAAGGGACAACCAATGAGCAGTTCTTC
d_call: -
clone_size: once
j_call: TRBJ2-1
v_call: TRBV2

cdr3_aa: CASSQGLGHSNQPQHF
cdr3_nt: TGCGCCAGCAGCCAAGGCTTGGGACACTCGAATCAGCCCCAGCATTTT
d_call: -
clone_size: -
j_call: TRBJ1-5
v_call: TRBV4-3

cdr3_aa: CASSPGKTEAFF
cdr3_nt: TGTGCCAGCAGTCCCGGGAAGACTGAAGCTTTCTTT
d_call: -
clone_size: once
j_call: TRBJ1-1
v_call: TRBV6-5

cdr3_aa: CASSMGPNTGELFF
cdr3_nt: TGTGCCAGTAGTATGGGGCCGAACACCGGGGAGCTGTTTTTT
d_call: -
clone_size: -
j_call: TRBJ2-2
v_call: TRBV19

cdr3_aa: CASSPSTGSTDTQYF
cdr3_nt: TGTGCCAGCTCACCCTCGACAGGGAGCACAGATACGCAGTATTTT
d_call: TRBD1
clone_size: -
j_call: TRBJ2-3
v_call: TRBV18

cdr3_aa: CASSYAGREPSYTF
cdr3_nt: TGTGCCAGCAGTTACGCGGGTAGGGAGCCATCCTACACCTTC
d_call: -
clone_size: -
j_call: TRBJ1-2
v_call: TRBV6-5

cdr3_aa: CASSSRQGATTNEKLFF
cdr3_nt: TGTGCCAGCAGTTCCAGACAGGGTGCCACAACTAATGAAAAACTGTTTTTT
d_call: TRBD1
clone_size: -
j_call: TRBJ1-4
v_call: TRBV27

cdr3_aa: CASSRDSQETQYF
cdr3_nt: TGCGCCAGCAGCAGGGACTCCCAAGAGACCCAGTACTTC
d_call: -
clone_size: -
j_call: TRBJ2-5
v_call: TRBV5-1